This T cell receptor beta chain was documented in a study of T cell repertoires in cytomegalovirus infection. General study points: The study found HLA-C-restricted CMV-specific TCR beta clonotypes dominating the ex vivo response.

In this sample, this clonotype turned up a few times. Its antigen remains unknown. This CDR3 has 14 residues. Trimming took 10 bases from V and 5 from J; bases not matched to a gene: 7. TCRdb passed the reads through MiXCR, listing each CDR3 protein once. The sample lists roughly 220,000 distinct CDR3 sequences, 30% to 45% seen once, with approximately 60% in the top ten. The chain recombines TRBV12-3 or TRBV12-4 with TRBJ2-2; 10 bases align to TRBD1. The sample consisted of CD8+ T cells from cultured PBMCs, taken from culture after CMV antigen stimulation. This receptor was identified in a human donor in good health (CMV status not recorded). Some clones in this sample may be carry-over from other donors' samples. CDR3 loop: CATRQGASTGELFF. CDR3 bases: TGTGCCACCAGACAGGGGGCGAGTACCGGGGAGCTGTTTTTT.